These 21 T cell receptor beta chains share one sample of origin, sequenced in a study of T cells in Graves' hyperthyroidism and ophthalmopathy. RNA transcripts gave rise to amplified TCR beta CDR3 regions. When the TCR CDR3 underwent first-round RT-PCR, the HTBI primer set was used. TCRdb re-derived calls from the multiplex PCR reads in MiXCR, one entry per CDR3 protein. This sample has 530,000 or so distinct CDR3 sequences, with just over 45% found just once. Specimen: peripheral blood or thyroid tissue (not recorded which). Receptors were obtained from a young woman with Graves' hyperthyroidism.

For this clonotype: This clone may be a read error of a much larger clone one base away. The rearrangement joins TRBV5-1 to TRBJ1-2; possible D gene TRBD1, 6 bases. Germline V lookup: CDR1 SGHRS, CDR2 YFSETQ. The CDR3 consists of 15 residues. Trimming took off 9 bases at V and 8 bases at J, with 26 bases between the two ends. CDR3 DNA sequence: TGCGCCAACAGTACCGCCCGACAGGCCCTGGACGGCTACACCTTC. Translating it yields CANSTARQALDGYTF.

For the CDR3, the DNA is TGTGCCAGCAGCCCGTGGAGATGGTCGGGACCCGATTTGAAAAGGAACACTGAAGCTTTCTTT. It is translated as CASSPWRWSGPDLKRNTEAFF. The chain uses TRBV11-1 and TRBJ1-1; perhaps TRBD1 as D (5 bases). CDR1 is SGHAT, CDR2 FQDESV, per germline (reference sequence). V was clipped by 5 bases and J by 1 base, with 32 bases between them. The CDR3 contains 21 residues.

V gene TRBV13 combines with J gene TRBJ2-7; 11 positions match TRBD1. CDR1 and CDR2 (germline): PRHDT, FYEKMQ (reference sequence). With V trimmed by 10 bases and J by 3 bases, 17 bases remained unmatched. The CDR3 length is 17 residues. The CDR3 nucleotides are TGTGCCACCAGTGATGCCGGGACAGGGGGAAAGGACTACGAGCAGTACTTC. This sequence encodes CATSDAGTGGKDYEQYF.

The table lists this clonotype with many counts. The chain links TRBV2 to TRBJ2-7, with a possible D match to TRBD1 (5 bases). The ends were cut back, 2 bases at V and 7 bases at J, with 9 bases in the middle. From germline, CDR1 is SNHLY and CDR2 FYNNEI. CDR3 length: 12 residues. The DNA for the CDR3 is TGTGCCAGCAGTGAACAGGGAACTGAGCAGTACTTC. Translation: CASSEQGTEQYF.

In this sample, this clonotype turned up many times. The gene calls are TRBV29-1 and TRBJ1-1; D is unresolved. Trimming took off 5 bases at V and 6 bases at J, with 13 bases between the two ends. Looked up from germline, CDR1 is SQVTM and CDR2 is ANQGSEA. The CDR3 spans 12 residues. CDR3 nucleotide sequence: TGCAGCGTTAAGACTCTTAACGCTGAAGCTTTCTTT. This encodes CSVKTLNAEAFF.

This clonotype was picked up a small number of times. The J gene is TRBJ2-1, the V gene TRBV7-2; no clear D. Looked up from germline, CDR1 is SGHTA and CDR2 is FQGNSA. The CDR3 totals 15 residues. Deletions cut 6 bases from V and 10 bases from J, with 22 bases between. The chain's CDR3 is CASSPPRQPSGEQFF. The DNA for the CDR3 is TGTGCCAGCAGTCCGCCCCGCCAACCTTCGGGCGAGCAGTTCTTC. Filled out from reference TRBV7-2 and TRBJ2-1, the complete variable domain reads GAGVSQSPSNKVTEKGKDVELRCDPISGHTALYWYRQSLGQGLEFLIYFQGNSAPDKSGLPSDRFSAERTGGSVSTLTIQRTQQEDSAVYLCASSPPRQPSGEQFFGPGTRLTVL.

The CDR3 bases are TGCAGTGCTGGCCAAGGGGGTTGGGAGGCGAGCTCCTATAATTCACCCCTCCACTTT. Translation: CSAGQGGWEASSYNSPLHF. The V gene is TRBV20-1, the J gene TRBJ1-6, with D tentatively TRBD1 (6 bases). CDR3 length: 19 residues. The V gene's germline CDR1 is DFQATT and CDR2 SNEGSKA (reference sequence). V gave up 5 bases and J gave up 0 bases, with 23 bases separating them.

Regarding this clonotype: The junction does not match germline at one end; this may be a read error. The chain combines TRBV20-1 with TRBJ1-4; TRBD1 matches 10 bases. The germline gives CDR1 DFQATT, CDR2 SNEGSKA (reference sequence). This CDR3 contains 15 residues. In DNA form, the CDR3 reads TGCTGTGCTAGAGGGGACAGGGGAGCTAATGAAAAACTGTTTTTT. Amino acid sequence: CCARGDRGANEKLFF.

This clonotype was seen ten or more times. The chain employs TRBV19 and TRBJ2-7; TRBD1 aligns across 9 bases. The CDR3 contains 14 residues. Germline CDR1 and CDR2: LNHDA and SQIVND (reference sequence). J lost 6 bases, V lost 5 bases, and 8 bases had no gene match. CDR3 amino acids: CASSAYTGGGEQYF. The CDR3 DNA follows: TGTGCCAGTAGTGCTTACACAGGGGGCGGCGAGCAGTACTTC.

In its sample, this clonotype was seen many times. The rearrangement links TRBV5-1 to TRBJ1-1; no definite D call. The CDR3 runs 14 residues. Germline values: CDR1 SGHRS, CDR2 YFSETQ. Trimming shortened V by 0 bases and J by 0 bases, and 6 bases separated the two germline ends. The CDR3 DNA sequence: TGCGCCAGCAGCTTGGAACACATGAACACTGAAGCTTTCTTT. Translating gives CASSLEHMNTEAFF.

This clonotype has at least ten counts. This chain joins TRBV5-1 and TRBJ2-7; 8 bases match TRBD2. The CDR3 sequence is 13 residues long. V lost 7 bases to trimming and J lost 5 bases; unmatched junction nucleotides: 8. CDR1 and CDR2 from the germline V gene are SGHRS and YFSETQ. This CDR3 reads CASVAAGDNEQYF. In DNA form, the CDR3 reads TGCGCCAGCGTGGCAGCGGGAGACAACGAGCAGTACTTC.

In this sample, this clonotype turned up many times. V is TRBV7-8 and J is TRBJ1-6; 8 bases are a match to TRBD1. Germline CDR1 is SGHVS and CDR2 is FQNEAQ. This CDR3 is built from 20 residues. V gave up 5 bases and J gave up 0 bases; unmatched junction bases: 15. In DNA, the CDR3 is TGTGCCAGCAGCACAAGACAGGGGAGATATGATAGCTCCTATAATTCACCCCTCCACTTT. Its protein is CASSTRQGRYDSSYNSPLHF.

Worth noting for this clonotype: One base away lies a much larger clone, so this may be a sequencing read error. The CDR3 does not end in the conserved phenylalanine or tryptophan, so this is likely a read error. The chain joins TRBV5-4 to TRBJ1-2; D remains ambiguous. Germline values: CDR1 SGHNT, CDR2 YYREEE (reference sequence). The CDR3 runs to 13 residues. With 3 bases removed from V and 3 bases from J, the gap between germline ends came to 9 bases. CDR3 loop: CASSSWTHYGYTL. CDR3 nucleotide sequence: TGTGCCAGCAGCTCTTGGACGCACTATGGCTACACCCTC.

The chain links TRBV20-1 to TRBJ1-5; D possibly corresponds to TRBD1 (5 bases). CDR1 is DFQATT and CDR2 is SNEGSKA in the germline V gene (reference sequence). The CDR3 is 14 amino acids. The V and J ends lost 3 bases and 2 bases respectively, with 11 bases between them. The CDR3 sequence is CSASSGRGNQPQHF. The DNA of the CDR3 is TGCAGTGCTAGTTCGGGGCGCGGCAATCAGCCCCAGCATTTT.

This clonotype turned up a few times. The J gene is TRBJ2-3, the V gene TRBV20-1, with 11 bases fitting TRBD2. Germline V CDR1 and CDR2: DFQATT, SNEGSKA (reference sequence). V trimming: 1 base; J trimming: 1 base; junction bases outside the gene matches: 1. The CDR3 loop spans 15 amino acids. This CDR3 is CSARGLAGRTDTQYF. The CDR3, as DNA: TGCAGTGCTAGAGGACTAGCGGGACGCACAGATACGCAGTATTTT.

About this clonotype itself: One base away lies a much larger clone, so this may be a sequencing read error. The chain links TRBV6-1 to TRBJ1-3; D gene ambiguous. This CDR3 has 14 amino acids. Looked up from germline, CDR1 is MNHNS and CDR2 is SASEGT. In DNA form, the CDR3 reads TGTGCCCGCAGTGAAGCTGAGGTTGTGGACACCATATATTTT. The encoded protein is CARSEAEVVDTIYF.

A remark on this clonotype: Just one base apart from a much larger clone, this may be a read error. V usage is TRBV30 and J usage is TRBJ1-1; a weak D match, TRBD1 (6 bases). V lost 7 bases, J lost 1 base, and 10 bases lay in between. There are 12 residues in the CDR3. The germline CDR1 and CDR2 sequences are GTSNPN and SVGIG (reference sequence). CDR3 region: CASGDWNTEAFF. Here the CDR3 DNA reads TGTGCCTCAGGGGATTGGAACACTGAAGCTTTCTTT.

There are a few counts of this clonotype. The chain joins TRBV19 to TRBJ2-7; 8 nucleotides line up with TRBD2. V gave up 6 bases and J gave up 2 bases; unmatched junction bases: 9. CDR1 LNHDA and CDR2 SQIVND come from the germline V gene (reference sequence). CDR3 size: 15 residues. The CDR3 is CASSLHLAGPYEQYF. The CDR3 DNA sequence: TGTGCCAGTAGCTTACATCTAGCGGGCCCCTACGAGCAGTACTTC.

Many counts were recorded for this clonotype. The chain joins TRBV4-1 to TRBJ2-5, with D perhaps matching TRBD2 (6 bases). Trimming cost V 4 bases and J 4 bases, with 16 bases left between them. The CDR3 is 15 residues long. CDR1 is MGHRA, CDR2 YSYEKL, per germline. CDR3 in DNA: TGCGCCAGCAGCCGGATTGGTCTCGGGGGAGAGACCCAGTACTTC. It translates to CASSRIGLGGETQYF.

At least ten counts were recorded for this clonotype. This chain uses TRBV9 with TRBJ1-2, with TRBD1 matching 8 bases. V shed 4 bases and J 8 bases; nucleotides not matched to a gene: 10. CDR3 size: 14 residues. Looked up from germline, CDR1 is SGDLS and CDR2 is YYNGEE. The CDR3 reads CASSNGQGWLGYTF. CDR3 coding DNA: TGTGCCAGCAGCAACGGACAGGGTTGGTTGGGCTACACCTTC.

This clonotype has at least ten counts. CDR3 in amino acids: CSVGPRGSAGELFF. The DNA for the CDR3 is TGCAGCGTTGGGCCCCGAGGGTCCGCCGGGGAGCTGTTTTTT. The V and J genes are TRBV29-1 and TRBJ2-2; perhaps TRBD2 as D (5 bases). The CDR3 has 14 residues. V lost 4 bases to trimming and J lost 6 bases, with 15 bases between them. Germline V CDR1 and CDR2: SQVTM, ANQGSEA.